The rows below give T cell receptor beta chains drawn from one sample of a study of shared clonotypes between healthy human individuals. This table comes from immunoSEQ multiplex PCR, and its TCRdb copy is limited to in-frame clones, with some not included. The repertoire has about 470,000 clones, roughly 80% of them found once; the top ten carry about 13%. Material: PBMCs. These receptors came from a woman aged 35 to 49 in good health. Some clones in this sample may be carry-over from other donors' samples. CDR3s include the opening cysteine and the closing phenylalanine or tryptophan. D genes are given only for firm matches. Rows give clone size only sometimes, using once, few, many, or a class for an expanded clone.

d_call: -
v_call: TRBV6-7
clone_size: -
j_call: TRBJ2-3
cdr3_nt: TGTGCCAGCAGTTATCCGAAATCTACAGATACGCAGTATTTT
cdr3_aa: CASSYPKSTDTQYF

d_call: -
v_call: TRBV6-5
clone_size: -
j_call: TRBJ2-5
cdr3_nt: TGTGCCAGCAGTCAGGGGGAGACCCAGTACTTC
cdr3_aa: CASSQGETQYF

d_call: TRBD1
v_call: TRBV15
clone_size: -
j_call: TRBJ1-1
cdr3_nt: TGTGCCACCAGCAGAGACAGGGGGCGAACTGAAGCTTTCTTT
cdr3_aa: CATSRDRGRTEAFF

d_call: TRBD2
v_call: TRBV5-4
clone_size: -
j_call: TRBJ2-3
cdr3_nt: TGTGCCAGCAGGCAGACTAGCGGGAGTGGTGCAGATACGCAGTATTTT
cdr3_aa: CASRQTSGSGADTQYF

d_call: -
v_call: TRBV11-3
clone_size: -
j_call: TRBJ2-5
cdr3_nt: TGTGCCAGCAGCCCCGGTGGAGGGGGGGTTCAAGAGACCCAGTACTTC
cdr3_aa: CASSPGGGGVQETQYF

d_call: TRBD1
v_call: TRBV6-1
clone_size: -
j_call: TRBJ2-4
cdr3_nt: TGCGCCAGCAGTACGACAGGGGCGCTAAACATTCAGTACTTC
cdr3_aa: CASSTTGALNIQYF

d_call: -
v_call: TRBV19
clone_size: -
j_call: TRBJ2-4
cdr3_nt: TGTGCCAGTAGTATTCAGGGAAGAAACATTCAGTACTTC
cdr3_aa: CASSIQGRNIQYF

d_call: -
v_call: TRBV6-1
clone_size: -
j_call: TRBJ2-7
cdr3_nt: TGTGCCAGCAGGAACCGGGCCTACGAGCAGTACTTC
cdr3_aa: CASRNRAYEQYF

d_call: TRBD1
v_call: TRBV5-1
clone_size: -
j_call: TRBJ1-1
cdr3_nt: TGCGCCAGCAGCTTGGCAACAGGGGGCGCTGGCACTGAAGCTTTCTTT
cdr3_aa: CASSLATGGAGTEAFF

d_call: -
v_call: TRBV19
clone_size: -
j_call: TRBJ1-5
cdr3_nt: TGTGCCAGTAGCTTTCTGGGCGGTAATCAGCCCCAGCATTTT
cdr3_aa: CASSFLGGNQPQHF

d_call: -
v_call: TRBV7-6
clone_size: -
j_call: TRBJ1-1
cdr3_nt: TGTGCCAGCAGCCCGGGTTTTAGGTTCACTGAAGCTTTCTTT
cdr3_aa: CASSPGFRFTEAFF

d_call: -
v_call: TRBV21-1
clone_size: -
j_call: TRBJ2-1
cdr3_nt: TGTGCCAGCAGCAAAGTGCGGGCGGGCAATGAGCAGTTCTTC
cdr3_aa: CASSKVRAGNEQFF

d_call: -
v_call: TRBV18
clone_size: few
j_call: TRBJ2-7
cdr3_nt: TGTGCCAGCTCACCACGTAAGACAGCGGACTCCTACGAGCAGTACTTC
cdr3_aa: CASSPRKTADSYEQYF

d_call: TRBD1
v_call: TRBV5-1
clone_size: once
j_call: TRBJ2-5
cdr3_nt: TGCGCCAGCAGCTTTGGGACAGGGTCTCGGGAGACCCAGTACTTC
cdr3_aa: CASSFGTGSRETQYF

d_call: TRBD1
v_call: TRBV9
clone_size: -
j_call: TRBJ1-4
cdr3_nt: TGTGCCAGCAGCCAAGGAGGGGGACAGACTAATGAAAAACTGTTTTTT
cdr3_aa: CASSQGGGQTNEKLFF

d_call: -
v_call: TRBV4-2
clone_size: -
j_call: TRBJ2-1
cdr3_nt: TGTGCCAGCAGCCAAGAATCCGGATATGAGCAGTTCTTC
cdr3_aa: CASSQESGYEQFF

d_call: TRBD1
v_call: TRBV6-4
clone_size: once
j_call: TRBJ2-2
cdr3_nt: TGTGCCAGCAGTGATCCGGGACAGGGTTTGTTTTTT
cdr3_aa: CASSDPGQGLFF

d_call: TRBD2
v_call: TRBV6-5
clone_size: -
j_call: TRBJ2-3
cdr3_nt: TGTGCCAGCAGGACTAGCGGGAGTACAGATACGCAGTATTTT
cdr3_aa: CASRTSGSTDTQYF

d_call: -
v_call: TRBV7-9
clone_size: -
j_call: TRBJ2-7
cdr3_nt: TGTGCCAGCAGCTTAGTGGTGACGGGATCGGGCTCCTACGAGCAGTACTTC
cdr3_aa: CASSLVVTGSGSYEQYF

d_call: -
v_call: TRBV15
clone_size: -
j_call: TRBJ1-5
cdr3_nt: TGTGCCACCAGCAGGACCAAGGGCCCGGTAGTTCAGCCCCAGCATTTT
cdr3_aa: CATSRTKGPVVQPQHF

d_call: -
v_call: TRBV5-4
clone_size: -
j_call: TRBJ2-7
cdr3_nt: TGTGCCAGCAGCTTGGATGTTACCCTAGGGGAGCAGTACTTC
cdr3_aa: CASSLDVTLGEQYF

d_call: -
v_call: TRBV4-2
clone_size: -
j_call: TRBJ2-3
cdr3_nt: TGTGCCAGCGAGGGGAGCACAGATACGCAGTATTTT
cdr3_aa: CASEGSTDTQYF

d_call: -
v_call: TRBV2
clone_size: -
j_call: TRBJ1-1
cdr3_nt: TGTGCCAGCAGCGGACAGTTGGCCACTGAAGCTTTCTTT
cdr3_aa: CASSGQLATEAFF

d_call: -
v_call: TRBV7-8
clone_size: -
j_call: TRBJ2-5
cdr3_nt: TGTGCCAGCAGCCTGCGGGATAAGCGGGCCCAGTACTTC
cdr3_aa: CASSLRDKRAQYF

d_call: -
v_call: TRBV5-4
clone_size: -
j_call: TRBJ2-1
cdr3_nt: TGTGCCAGCAGCTTTGGGAGGGGGAATGAGCAGTTCTTC
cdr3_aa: CASSFGRGNEQFF

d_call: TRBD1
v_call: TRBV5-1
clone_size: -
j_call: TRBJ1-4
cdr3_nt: TGCGCCAGCAGCGACCCCACAGGGGGCGATGAAAAACTGTTTTTT
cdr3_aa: CASSDPTGGDEKLFF

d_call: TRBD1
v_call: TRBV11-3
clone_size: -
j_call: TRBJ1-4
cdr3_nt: TGTGCCAGCAGCTTCCGGGACAGACATGAAAAACTGTTTTTT
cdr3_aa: CASSFRDRHEKLFF

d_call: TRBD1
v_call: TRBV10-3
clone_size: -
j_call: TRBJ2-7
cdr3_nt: TGTGCCTTCGAAGCAGGGGGCCGGGAGCAGTACTTC
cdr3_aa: CAFEAGGREQYF

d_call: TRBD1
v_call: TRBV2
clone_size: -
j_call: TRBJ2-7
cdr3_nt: TGTGCCAGCAGTGGCTCCTCCGGGACAGCTGGGTTCTACGAGCAGTACTTC
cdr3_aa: CASSGSSGTAGFYEQYF

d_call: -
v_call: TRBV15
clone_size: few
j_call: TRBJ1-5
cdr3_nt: TGTGCCACCAGCAGTGCAGGGGTAAGGCAGCCCCAGCATTTT
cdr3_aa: CATSSAGVRQPQHF

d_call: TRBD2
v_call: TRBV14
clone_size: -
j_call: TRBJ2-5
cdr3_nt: TGTGCCAGCAGCCAAGATAAGTTTTCGACTAGCGGCCAAGAGACCCAGTACTTC
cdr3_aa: CASSQDKFSTSGQETQYF

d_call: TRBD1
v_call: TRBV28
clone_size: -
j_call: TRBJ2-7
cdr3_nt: TGTGCCAGCAGTTTAGGCGGGACAGGGGGCTCGAGCTCCTACGAGCAGTACTTC
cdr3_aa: CASSLGGTGGSSSYEQYF

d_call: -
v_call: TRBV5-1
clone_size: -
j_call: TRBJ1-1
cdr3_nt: TGCGCCAGCAGCTTGCCCCGGGGGGCGCATAATGAAGCTTTCTTT
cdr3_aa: CASSLPRGAHNEAFF

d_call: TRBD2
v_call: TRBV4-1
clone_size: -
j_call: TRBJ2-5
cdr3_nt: TGCGCCACCCGGACTAGCGGGAGCGGGGGGGAGGAGACCCAGTACTTC
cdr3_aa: CATRTSGSGGEETQYF

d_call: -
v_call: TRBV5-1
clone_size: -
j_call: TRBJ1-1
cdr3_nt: TGCGCCAGCAGCTTGAGTAGGTCCGCACCCCGGAACACTGAAGCTTTCTTT
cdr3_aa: CASSLSRSAPRNTEAFF

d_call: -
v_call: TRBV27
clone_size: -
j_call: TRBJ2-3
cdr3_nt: TGTGCCAGCAGTGCACCATCGCCCAAAACCCTCTTTAGGAGTTGGGATACGCAGTATTTT
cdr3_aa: CASSAPSPKTLFRSWDTQYF

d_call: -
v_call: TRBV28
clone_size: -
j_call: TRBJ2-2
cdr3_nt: TGTGCCAACCAACTAGCCAACACCGGGGAGCTGTTTTTT
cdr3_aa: CANQLANTGELFF

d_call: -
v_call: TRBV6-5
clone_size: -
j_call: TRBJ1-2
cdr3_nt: TGTGCCAGCAGTTCGCCTCCGTACTATGGCTACACCTTC
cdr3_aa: CASSSPPYYGYTF

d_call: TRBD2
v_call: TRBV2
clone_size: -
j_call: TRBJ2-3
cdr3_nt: TGTGCCAGCAGTGATGCGGGAGGGTTGAATACGCAGTATTTT
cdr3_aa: CASSDAGGLNTQYF

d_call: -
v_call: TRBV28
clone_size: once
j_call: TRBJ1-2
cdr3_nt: TGTGCCAGCGGGGTGGGATCTCACTATGGCTACACCTTC
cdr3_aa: CASGVGSHYGYTF